This T cell receptor (beta chain) was observed in a study of cytomegalovirus exposure and HLA in healthy donors (dated by TCRdb to between 2016 and 2019). Study-level background: A later analysis indicated that the roughly 130 validation repertoires were generated on the platform also employed for the approximately 700 repertoires of the first cohort. The study was designed to test whether signatures of past pathogen exposure could be identified by cataloging public T cell receptors. In addition to the first cohort of hundreds of subjects, a separate validation cohort of 120 different subjects was used. To predict cytomegalovirus infection status, the study combined high-throughput TCR immunosequencing, statistical association of individual TCRs with disease status, and machine learning. What the study reported, not specific to this receptor: It was suggested by the authors that the approach could potentially be generalized to other disease states and immunological phenotypes. A later analysis had no HLA typing for the validation cohort, so co-occurrence there was scored across all 130 or so repertoires. Across donors, most TCR sequences were observed very rarely, whereas some public TCRs were present in many individuals. In vitro tests confirmed that a few of the cytomegalovirus-associated TCR beta chains recognize cytomegalovirus antigens. The study listed approximately 150 TCR beta chains as associated with cytomegalovirus. Cytomegalovirus status was reported to be diagnosed by the classifier with high specificity and sensitivity in both the original and validation cohorts. Of the cluster scores, 90% to 95% were above 0 in a later analysis, which found that TCRs clustered in the first cohort also tended to co-occur in the 120 or so validation repertoires.

Receptors were amplified or captured by the immunoSEQ multiplex PCR assay. From the authors' description of their analysis: To diagnose cytomegalovirus status from the catalog of TCR beta chain sequences, a statistical classification framework was built. TCRdb retrieved this table from immuneACCESS and kept in-frame rearrangements only. Not all clones are present; in checked studies, unresolved V genes account for under half, and no reason is known for the remainder. V and J calls and clone size are as listed in that table; D and trimming were resolved from the DNA. Within this sample are some 290,000 clones, with over 75% of them counted one time only. Around 0.88% of the sample is in the top ten clones. The donors were included in the validation cohort of 90 to 150 subjects, a group kept apart from the roughly 670-subject first cohort. The CDR3 covers 18 residues, taking in both the cysteine and the phenylalanine. Just the 54-base CDR3 DNA is kept, in frame starting at base 1. CDR1 and CDR2, looked up from the germline V gene, are SGHVS and FNYEAQ. Trimming accounts for 0 bases at V and 2 bases at J, while the number of junction bases matched to no gene is 12.

In regard to this clone: What antigen it recognizes has not been identified. One base away there is no much larger clone; base qualities are not given.

The sequenced sample was PBMCs. This sequence was found in a man aged 25 to 40 in good health and CMV-seronegative. This chain joins TRBV7-6 to TRBJ1-1; the central 7 bases match TRBD1. The base sequence is TGTGCCAGCAGCTTAGCGTGGGATTTGACAGGGAGTAACACTGAAGCTTTCTTT. Translated, it gives CASSLAWDLTGSNTEAFF.